This record concerns one T cell receptor beta chain sequence. Its antigen is unknown. No base quality values were provided; no much bigger clone lies one nucleotide off. The sample belongs to a study of T-cell reconstitution after alpha-beta-depleted transplantation in children (TCRdb year 2016). The study in broad terms: Using TCR repertoire profiling, the study followed T-cell immune reconstitution in a quantitative way in children after TCRalphabeta/CD19-depleted allogeneic hematopoietic cell transplantation.

Relative to germline, V is 4 bases shorter and J is 4 bases shorter, with 19 bases between their ends. The CDR3 runs 16 residues from the cysteine to the phenylalanine. Here the CDR3 DNA is all that survives: 48 bases in frame from base 1. On the study overall, not on this receptor specifically: Apparently early alphabetaT-cell count recovery about two months after transplant reportedly relied on only several hundred rapidly expanded clones derived from non-depleted graft cells. Over subsequent months, a decline in hyperexpanded clone frequencies was noted, and after one year, T-cell counts and TCRbeta diversity were mostly ascribed to newly produced T cells. The high TCRbeta diversity at day 60 in some patients was ascribed to recipient T cells and intrathymic progenitors that had survived conditioning.

Libraries came from PCR. Sequenced on an Illumina HiSeq 2500. To normalize quantification of the TCRbeta repertoire, the TCR libraries were built with molecular barcoding that relied on unique molecular identifiers. TCRdb trimmed the raw reads at Q25, called clones with MiXCR and kept productive beta chains. Every distinct CDR3 protein forms one entry, paired with its most common genes and DNA. In all, the sample holds fewer than 1 million distinct CDR3 sequences, and 15% to 20% of those were seen once. Around 4.5% of the sample lies in the top ten. This specimen's treatment or condition label, interpreted: allogeneic hematopoietic cell transplantation with graft depleted of TCRalphabeta T cells and CD19 B cells. Transplant recipients were children who received TCRalphabeta/CD19-depleted allogeneic hematopoietic cell grafts.

The TCR sequence derives from a male patient aged 5 to 17 who had a stem cell transplant for acute lymphoblastic leukemia, so the T cells may come from the graft donor. Source: PBMCs, mostly from graft donor cells, taken 360 days after TCRalphabeta/CD19-depleted stem cell transplant. The rearranged segments are TRBV12-3 or TRBV12-4 and TRBJ1-2, with the D gene uncertain. In nucleotide form, the sequence is TGTGCCAGCAGTTCCGCCGTGGTAGCGAACCTCTATGGCTACACCTTC. Translation gives CASSSAVVANLYGYTF.